This T cell receptor (beta chain) appears in the sequencing data of a study of T-cell reconstitution after alpha-beta-depleted transplantation in children. This clonotype has only a few counts. It was with unique molecular identifiers that the TCRbeta library was prepared. TCRdb itself ran the PCR reads through MiXCR, one entry per CDR3 protein. The sample includes about 460,000 distinct CDR3 sequences, 10% to 12% of them seen just once. Trimming removed 5 bases from V and 2 bases from J, with 14 bases in between. The CDR3 loop spans 15 amino acids. This material consisted of PBMCs, mostly from graft donor cells, taken 180 days after TCRalphabeta/CD19-depleted stem cell transplant. The chain has TRBV12-3 or TRBV12-4 and TRBJ2-3; the D is unclear. This TCR came from a female patient between 2 and 15 years old who had a stem cell transplant for aplastic anemia, so the T cells may come from the graft donor. This CDR3 is CASSPIGGYTDTQYF. The DNA of the CDR3 is TGTGCCAGCAGTCCCATCGGTGGGTACACAGATACGCAGTATTTT.